The next 11 T cell receptor beta chains were all read from a single sample in a study of T cell repertoires in cytomegalovirus infection. TCRdb redid the calling of the reads with MiXCR, one entry per CDR3 protein. The table lists 800,000 to 950,000 distinct CDR3 sequences, approximately 30% of them singletons. Their cognate antigens are unknown. This sample comprised cultured CD8+ T cells from PBMCs, obtained from culture after CMV antigen stimulation. These receptors were obtained from a human donor in good health (CMV status not recorded). Some clones in this sample may be carry-over from other donors' samples.

This clonotype turned up a few times. The chain links TRBV2 to TRBJ2-7; possibly TRBD1 for D (6 bases). Trimming pared 9 bases from V and 2 bases from J, leaving 14 bases between. The CDR3 has 13 amino acids. Germline V gene data show CDR1 as SNHLY and CDR2 as FYNNEI. DNA of the CDR3: TGTGCCAGTTGGATGGACAGTCCCTACGAGCAGTACTTC. This codes for CASWMDSPYEQYF.

This chain uses TRBV19 with TRBJ1-5; D may be TRBD1 (5 bases). This CDR3 region has 15 residues. The V end lost 4 bases, the J end lost 6 bases, and 16 bases lay between the germline ends. Germline V gene data show CDR1 as LNHDA and CDR2 as SQIVND (reference sequence). The CDR3 nucleotides read TGTGCCAGTAGTACGGTCACCCAGAGGGGTCAGCCCCAGCATTTT. As protein: CASSTVTQRGQPQHF.

This clonotype was observed many times. This sequence joins TRBV19 and TRBJ1-1; D perhaps matches TRBD1 (6 bases). In germline, CDR1 is LNHDA, CDR2 SQIVND (reference sequence). V was clipped by 4 bases and J by 6 bases, with 18 bases between them. This CDR3 has 15 residues. The CDR3 nucleotides read TGTGCCAGTAGTAGCACCGGGACACGGACCCCTGAAGCTTTCTTT. This encodes CASSSTGTRTPEAFF.

The chain recombines TRBV18 with TRBJ1-5; D is possibly TRBD1 (6 bases). Between the trimmed V and J ends, which lost 3 bases and 3 bases, there was a span of 21 bases. Germline CDR1 reads KGHSH; CDR2 reads LQKENI. The CDR3 spans 18 residues. The CDR3, as DNA: TGTGCCAGCTCACCGTACCGGGACACAGCAGGGAACAATCAGCCCCAGCATTTT. Protein sequence: CASSPYRDTAGNNQPQHF.

In its sample, this clonotype was seen many times. The V call is TRBV7-9, the J call TRBJ2-7; 11 positions match TRBD2. The V and J ends lost 4 bases and 0 bases, in that order; junction bases with no gene match: 5. The V gene's germline CDR1 is SEHNR and CDR2 FQNEAQ (reference sequence). The CDR3 consists of 16 residues. CDR3: CASSSTTSGDSYEQYF. CDR3 nucleotides: TGTGCCAGCAGCTCGACGACTAGCGGGGACTCCTACGAGCAGTACTTC.

In this sample, this clonotype turned up a few times. The V and J genes are TRBV27 and TRBJ2-7; 7 nucleotides match TRBD2. The CDR3 has 14 residues. Per the germline V gene, CDR1 is MNHEY and CDR2 is SMNVEV (reference sequence). V shed 0 bases and J 1 base; nucleotides not matched to a gene: 0. CDR3 DNA sequence: TGTGCCAGCAGTTTATCCGGGGGGTCCTACGAGCAGTACGTC. Translated: CASSLSGGSYEQYV.

This clonotype was detected ten times or more. This chain joins TRBV7-8 and TRBJ2-1; the D call may be TRBD1 or TRBD2 (5 bases each). Trimming removed 5 bases at V and 3 bases at J, with 17 bases between. The CDR3 is 16 residues long. Germline CDR1 and CDR2: SGHVS and FQNEAQ. CDR3 amino acids: CASSLLLGEDYNEQFF. CDR3 in DNA: TGTGCCAGCAGCCTATTACTAGGGGAAGACTACAATGAGCAGTTCTTC.

V usage is TRBV6-2 or TRBV6-3 and J usage is TRBJ2-3; 8 nucleotides agree with TRBD1. The CDR3 is made up of 14 amino acids. V dropped 0 bases and J dropped 5; count of bases not matched to a gene: 1. Germline CDR1 reads MNHEY; CDR2 reads SVGEGT. CDR3 DNA: TGTGCCAGCAGTTACTCACAGGGGGGAGATACGCAGTATTTT. Translation: CASSYSQGGDTQYF.

This clonotype has just a few counts. V is TRBV13 and J is TRBJ2-2; 7 positions agree with TRBD2. The length of the CDR3 is 17 residues. The V and J ends lost 5 bases and 1 base, in that order; junction bases with no gene match: 10. Germline CDR1 PRHDT, CDR2 FYEKMQ (reference sequence). The CDR3 sequence is CASSVLGLAVNTGELFF. CDR3 in DNA: TGTGCCAGCAGCGTTCTAGGGCTAGCGGTGAACACCGGGGAGCTGTTTTTT.

The chain employs TRBV27 and TRBJ1-4; TRBD1 might be the D (5 bases). Germline loops: CDR1 MNHEY, CDR2 SMNVEV (reference sequence). V lost 4 bases and J 8 bases, leaving 17 bases between the germline ends. CDR3 length equals 15 residues. CDR3 loop: CASSSPGGSEEKLFF. The CDR3 bases are TGTGCCAGCAGTTCCCCTGGGGGGTCCGAGGAAAAACTGTTTTTT.

In this sample, this clonotype turned up a few times. The rearrangement joins TRBV25-1 to TRBJ1-2, with a tentative D call TRBD1 (6 bases). CDR1 and CDR2 (germline): MGHDK, SYGVNS. V was cut by 5 bases and J by 8 bases, with 18 bases left in between. There are 14 residues in the CDR3. The CDR3 spells CASSTWDIRWGYTF. In DNA form, the CDR3 reads TGTGCCAGCAGTACCTGGGACATCCGCTGGGGCTACACCTTC.